This T cell receptor beta chain was observed in a study of early T cells in non-severe SARS-CoV-2 infection. This clonotype was seen only once. The protocol attached unique molecular identifiers to individual cDNA molecules. MiXCR, run by TCRdb on the 5' RACE reads, gives a single entry per CDR3 protein. The data contain about 76,000 distinct CDR3 sequences, roughly 10% of them singletons. CDR3 length equals 13 residues. V was shortened by 4 bases and J by 0 bases, with 7 bases between the two germline ends. Germline V gene sequence: CDR1 SGDLS, CDR2 YYNGEE. Sequencing input: whole blood. The source of this sequence is an adult who was a healthcare worker with PCR-confirmed SARS-CoV-2 infection or an uninfected control (not recorded which). The chain has TRBV9 and TRBJ1-1; unclear D gene. The CDR3 DNA is TGTGCCAGCAGCCCAATGATGAACACTGAAGCTTTCTTT. Its translation: CASSPMMNTEAFF.